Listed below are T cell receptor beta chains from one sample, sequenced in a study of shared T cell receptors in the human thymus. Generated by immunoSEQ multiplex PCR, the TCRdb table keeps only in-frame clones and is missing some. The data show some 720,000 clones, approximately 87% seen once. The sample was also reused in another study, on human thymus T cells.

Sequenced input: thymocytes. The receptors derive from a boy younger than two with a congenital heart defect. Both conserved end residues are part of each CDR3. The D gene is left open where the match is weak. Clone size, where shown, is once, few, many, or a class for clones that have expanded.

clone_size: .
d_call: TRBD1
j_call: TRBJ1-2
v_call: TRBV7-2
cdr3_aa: CASSLVGTETFNGYTF
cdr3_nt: TGTGCCAGCAGCTTAGTCGGGACAGAAACTTTTAATGGCTACACCTTC

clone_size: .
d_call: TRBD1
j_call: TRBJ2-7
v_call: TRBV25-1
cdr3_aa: CASSEWGGTGPYEQYF
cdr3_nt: TGTGCCAGCAGTGAATGGGGAGGGACAGGGCCCTACGAGCAGTACTTC

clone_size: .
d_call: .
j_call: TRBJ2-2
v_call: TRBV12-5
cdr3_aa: CASGLIERYNTGELFF
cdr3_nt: TGTGCTAGTGGTTTGATCGAGCGGTATAACACCGGGGAGCTGTTTTTT

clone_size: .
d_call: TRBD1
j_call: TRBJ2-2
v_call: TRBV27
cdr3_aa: CASSPHLLGQGVLSTGELFF
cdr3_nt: TGTGCCAGCAGTCCTCACCTACTGGGACAGGGGGTTTTGAGCACCGGGGAGCTGTTTTTT

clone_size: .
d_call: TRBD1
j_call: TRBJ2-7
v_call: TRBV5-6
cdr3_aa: CASSLSQGAEQYF
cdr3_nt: TGTGCCAGCAGCTTGAGTCAGGGGGCCGAGCAGTACTTC

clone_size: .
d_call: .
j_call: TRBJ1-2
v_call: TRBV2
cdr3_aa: CASRSGWAGPNYGYTF
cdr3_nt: TGTGCCAGCAGGAGCGGTTGGGCAGGCCCTAACTATGGCTACACCTTC

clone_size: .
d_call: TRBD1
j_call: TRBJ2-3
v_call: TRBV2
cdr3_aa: CASTPQGALTDTQYF
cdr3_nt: TGTGCCAGCACTCCACAGGGGGCCCTCACAGATACGCAGTATTTT

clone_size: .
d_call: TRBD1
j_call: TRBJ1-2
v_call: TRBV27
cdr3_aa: CASSLDRGSVGGYGYTF
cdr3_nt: TGTGCCAGCAGTTTAGACAGGGGATCAGTCGGGGGATATGGCTACACCTTC

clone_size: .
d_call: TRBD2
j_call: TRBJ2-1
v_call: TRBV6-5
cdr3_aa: CASGTGTSGYNEQFF
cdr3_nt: TGTGCCAGCGGAACCGGGACTAGCGGTTACAATGAGCAGTTCTTC

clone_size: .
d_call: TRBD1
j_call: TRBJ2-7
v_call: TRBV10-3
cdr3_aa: CAISRDRFYEQYF
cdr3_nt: TGTGCCATCAGTAGGGACAGATTCTACGAGCAGTACTTC

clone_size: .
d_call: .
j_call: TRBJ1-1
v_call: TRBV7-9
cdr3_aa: CASSLGGVYSNGDTEAFF
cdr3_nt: TGTGCCAGCAGCTTAGGGGGGGTATACTCAAACGGGGACACTGAAGCTTTCTTT

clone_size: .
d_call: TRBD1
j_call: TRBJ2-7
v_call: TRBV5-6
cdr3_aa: CASSLRTGATPYEQYF
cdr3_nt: TGTGCCAGCAGCTTGCGGACAGGGGCGACCCCCTACGAGCAGTACTTC

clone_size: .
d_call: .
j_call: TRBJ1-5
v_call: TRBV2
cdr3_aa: CASSDRVVYSNQPQHF
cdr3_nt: TGTGCCAGCAGTGACAGGGTGGTTTATAGCAATCAGCCCCAGCATTTT

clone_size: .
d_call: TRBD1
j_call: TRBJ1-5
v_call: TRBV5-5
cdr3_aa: CASSGDRGSNQPQHF
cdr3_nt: TGTGCCAGCAGCGGGGACAGGGGAAGCAATCAGCCCCAGCATTTT

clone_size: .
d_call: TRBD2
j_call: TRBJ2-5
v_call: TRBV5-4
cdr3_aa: CASRAGVGETQYF
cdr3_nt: TGTGCCAGCAGGGCGGGAGTTGGGGAGACCCAGTACTTC

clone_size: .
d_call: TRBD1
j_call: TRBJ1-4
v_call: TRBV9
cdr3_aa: CASSPPGQGFEKLFF
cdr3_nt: TGTGCCAGCAGCCCTCCGGGACAGGGTTTTGAAAAACTGTTTTTT

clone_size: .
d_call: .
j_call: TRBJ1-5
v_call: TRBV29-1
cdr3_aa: CSVFVGFSNQPQHF
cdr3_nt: TGCAGCGTTTTCGTCGGTTTTAGCAATCAGCCCCAGCATTTT

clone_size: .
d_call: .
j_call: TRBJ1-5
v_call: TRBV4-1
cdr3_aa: CASSQDFTVSEASNQPQHF
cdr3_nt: TGCGCCAGCAGCCAAGATTTCACAGTATCGGAGGCTAGCAATCAGCCCCAGCATTTT

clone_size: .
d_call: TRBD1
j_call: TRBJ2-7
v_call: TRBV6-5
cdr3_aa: CASSCRDSSYEQYF
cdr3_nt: TGTGCCAGCAGTTGCCGGGACAGCTCCTACGAGCAGTACTTC

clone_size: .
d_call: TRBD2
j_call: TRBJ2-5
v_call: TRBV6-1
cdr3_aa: CASRTGRGRGSTQYF
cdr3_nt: TGTGCCAGCAGAACCGGGAGGGGTCGGGGGTCGACCCAGTACTTC

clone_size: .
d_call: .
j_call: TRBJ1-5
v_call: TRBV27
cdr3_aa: CASILRGVCPYQPQHF
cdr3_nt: TGTGCCAGCATTCTCCGGGGGGTTTGTCCGTATCAGCCCCAGCATTTT

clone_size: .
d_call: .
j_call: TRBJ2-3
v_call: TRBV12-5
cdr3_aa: CASGCPNRGTSTDTQYF
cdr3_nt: TGTGCTAGTGGTTGCCCGAATAGGGGAACTAGCACAGATACGCAGTATTTT

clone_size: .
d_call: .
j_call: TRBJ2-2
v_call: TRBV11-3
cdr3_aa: CASSLEVGRGSSNTGELFF
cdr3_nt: TGTGCCAGCAGCTTAGAAGTCGGGAGAGGGAGCTCGAACACCGGGGAGCTGTTTTTT

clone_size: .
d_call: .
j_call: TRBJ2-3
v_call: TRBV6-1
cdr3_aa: CATSPGDTQYF
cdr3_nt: TGTGCCACTTCCCCGGGGGATACGCAGTATTTT

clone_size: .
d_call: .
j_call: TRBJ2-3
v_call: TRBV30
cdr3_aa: CARKDNPGTQYF
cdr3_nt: TGTGCCCGCAAGGACAACCCGGGTACGCAGTATTTT

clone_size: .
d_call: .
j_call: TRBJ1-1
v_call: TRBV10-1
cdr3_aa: CASSESREVGGNTEAFF
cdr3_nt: TGCGCCAGCAGTGAGTCCCGAGAGGTTGGCGGGAACACTGAAGCTTTCTTT

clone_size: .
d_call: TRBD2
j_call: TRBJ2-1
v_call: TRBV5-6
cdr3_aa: CASSQHQGTSGSSYNEQFF
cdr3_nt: TGTGCCAGCAGCCAACATCAAGGGACTAGCGGGAGCTCCTACAATGAGCAGTTCTTC

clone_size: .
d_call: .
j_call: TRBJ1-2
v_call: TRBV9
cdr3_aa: CASSTKRDPARGYGYTF
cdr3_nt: TGTGCCAGCAGCACCAAGCGGGACCCCGCTAGGGGATATGGCTACACCTTC

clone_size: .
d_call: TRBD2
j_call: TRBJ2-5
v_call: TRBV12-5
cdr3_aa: CASGPGTSGQETQYF
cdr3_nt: TGTGCTAGTGGCCCCGGGACTAGCGGCCAAGAGACCCAGTACTTC

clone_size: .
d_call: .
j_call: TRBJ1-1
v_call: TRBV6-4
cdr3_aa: CASSDSAGRSVTEAFF
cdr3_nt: TGTGCCAGCAGCGACAGCGCGGGGAGGTCGGTCACTGAAGCTTTCTTT

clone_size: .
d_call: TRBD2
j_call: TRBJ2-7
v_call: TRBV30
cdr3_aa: CAWSGGTSGAYEQYF
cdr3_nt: TGTGCCTGGAGTGGGGGAACTAGCGGAGCCTACGAGCAGTACTTC

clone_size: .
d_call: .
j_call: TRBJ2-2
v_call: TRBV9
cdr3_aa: CASSPPGGELFF
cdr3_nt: TGTGCCAGCAGCCCCCCGGGAGGGGAGCTGTTTTTT

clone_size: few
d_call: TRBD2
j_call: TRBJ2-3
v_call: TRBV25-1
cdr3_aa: CASSGEGLAVNTDTQYF
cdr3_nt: TGTGCCAGCAGTGGAGAAGGCCTAGCGGTAAACACAGATACGCAGTATTTT

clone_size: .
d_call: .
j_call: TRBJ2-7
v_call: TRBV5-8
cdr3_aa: CASRQEDGFSYEQYF
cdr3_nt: TGTGCCAGCAGGCAAGAAGACGGGTTCTCCTACGAGCAGTACTTC

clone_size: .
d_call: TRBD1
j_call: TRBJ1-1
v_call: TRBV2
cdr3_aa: CASSPNPRQGGATEAFF
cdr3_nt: TGTGCCAGCAGCCCCAACCCGAGACAGGGCGGGGCCACTGAAGCTTTCTTT

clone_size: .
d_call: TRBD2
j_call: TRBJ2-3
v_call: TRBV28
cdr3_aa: CASSLCGTSGDYTDTQYF
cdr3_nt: TGTGCCAGCAGTTTATGCGGGACTAGCGGCGACTACACAGATACGCAGTATTTT

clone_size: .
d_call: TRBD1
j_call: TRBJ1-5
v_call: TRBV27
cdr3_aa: CASSRRDRYPQPQHF
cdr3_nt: TGTGCCAGCAGTCGGCGGGACAGATACCCTCAGCCCCAGCATTTT

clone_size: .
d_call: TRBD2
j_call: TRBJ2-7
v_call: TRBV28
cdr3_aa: CASSLPGLDAIEQYF
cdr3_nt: TGTGCCAGCAGTTTGCCAGGACTAGACGCTATCGAGCAGTACTTC

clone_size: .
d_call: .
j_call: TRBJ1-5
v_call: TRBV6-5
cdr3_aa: CASSDYFGSNQPQHF
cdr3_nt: TGTGCCAGCAGTGACTATTTCGGGAGCAATCAGCCCCAGCATTTT

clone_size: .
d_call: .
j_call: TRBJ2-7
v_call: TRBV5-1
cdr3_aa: CASSFGWAGNVYEQYF
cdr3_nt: TGCGCCAGCAGTTTCGGCTGGGCAGGAAATGTCTACGAGCAGTACTTC

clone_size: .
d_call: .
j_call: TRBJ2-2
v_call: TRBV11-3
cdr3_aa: CASSSRTLDSTGELFF
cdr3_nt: TGTGCCAGCAGCTCCCGAACCCTGGACAGCACCGGGGAGCTGTTTTTT

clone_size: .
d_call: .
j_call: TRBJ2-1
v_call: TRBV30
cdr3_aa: CAAGSGKDNEQFF
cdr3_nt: TGTGCAGCCGGGAGTGGGAAAGACAATGAGCAGTTCTTC

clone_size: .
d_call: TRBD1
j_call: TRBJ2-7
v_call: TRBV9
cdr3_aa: CASSVALRGQYEQYF
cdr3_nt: TGTGCCAGCAGCGTAGCATTGAGGGGACAGTACGAGCAGTACTTC

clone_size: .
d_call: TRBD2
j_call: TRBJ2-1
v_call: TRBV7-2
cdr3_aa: CASSFYAGGENEQFF
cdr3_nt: TGTGCCAGCAGCTTTTACGCGGGAGGGGAAAATGAGCAGTTCTTC

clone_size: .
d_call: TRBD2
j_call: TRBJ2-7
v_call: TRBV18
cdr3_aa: CASSFGRAGGYEQYF
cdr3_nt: TGTGCCAGCTCCTTCGGGAGGGCCGGGGGTTACGAGCAGTACTTC

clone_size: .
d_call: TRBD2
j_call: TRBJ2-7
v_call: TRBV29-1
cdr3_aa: CSVDGGDRAYEQYF
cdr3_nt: TGCAGCGTTGACGGGGGGGATCGGGCCTACGAGCAGTACTTC